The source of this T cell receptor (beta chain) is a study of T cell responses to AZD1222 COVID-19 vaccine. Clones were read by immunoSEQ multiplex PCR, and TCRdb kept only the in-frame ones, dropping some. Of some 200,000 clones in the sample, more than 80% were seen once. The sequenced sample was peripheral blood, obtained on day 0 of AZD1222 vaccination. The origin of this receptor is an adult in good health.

CDR3: CASSEFIEAFF. DNA for the CDR3: TGTGCCAGCAGTGAATTTATAGAAGCTTTCTTT. The chain is built from TRBV6-1 and TRBJ1-1; D unresolved. V shed 2 bases and J shed 8 bases, with 6 bases lying between them. The CDR3 has 11 residues. Germline V gene data show CDR1 as MNHNS and CDR2 as SASEGT.